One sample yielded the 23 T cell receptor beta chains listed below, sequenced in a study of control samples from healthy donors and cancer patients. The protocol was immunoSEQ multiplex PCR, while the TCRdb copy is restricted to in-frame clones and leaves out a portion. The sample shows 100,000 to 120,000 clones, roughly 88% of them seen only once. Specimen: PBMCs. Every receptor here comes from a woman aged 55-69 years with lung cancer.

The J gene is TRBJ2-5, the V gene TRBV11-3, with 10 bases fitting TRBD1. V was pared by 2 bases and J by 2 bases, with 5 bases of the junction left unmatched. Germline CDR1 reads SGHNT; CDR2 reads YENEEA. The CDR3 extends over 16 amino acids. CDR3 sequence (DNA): TGTGCCAGCAGCTTACAAGGGACAGGGGTTCAAGAGACCCAGTACTTC. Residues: CASSLQGTGVQETQYF. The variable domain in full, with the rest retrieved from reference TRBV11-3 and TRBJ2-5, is EAGVVQSPRYKIIEKKQPVAFWCNPISGHNTLYWYLQNLGQGPELLIRYENEEAVDDSQLPKDRFSAERLKGVDSTLKIQPAELGDSAVYLCASSLQGTGVQETQYFGPGTRLLVL.

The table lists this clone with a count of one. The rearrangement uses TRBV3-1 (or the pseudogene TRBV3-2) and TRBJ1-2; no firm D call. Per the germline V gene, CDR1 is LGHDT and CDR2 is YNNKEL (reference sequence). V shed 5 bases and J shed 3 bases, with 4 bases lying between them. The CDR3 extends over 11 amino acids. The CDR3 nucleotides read TGTGCCAGCAGCTACCACTATGGCTACACCTTC. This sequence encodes CASSYHYGYTF.

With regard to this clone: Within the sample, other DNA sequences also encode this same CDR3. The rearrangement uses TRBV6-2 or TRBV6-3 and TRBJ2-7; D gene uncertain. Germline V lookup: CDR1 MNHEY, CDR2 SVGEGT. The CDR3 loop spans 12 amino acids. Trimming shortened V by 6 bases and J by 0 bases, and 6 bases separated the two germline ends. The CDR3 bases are TGTGCCAGCAGCTTTAGCTCCTACGAGCAGTACTTC. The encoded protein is CASSFSSYEQYF.

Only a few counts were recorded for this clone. CDR3 bases: TGTGCCAGCAGTTCTCCCCCGGGTAACTATGGCTACACCTTC. It translates to CASSSPPGNYGYTF. This chain joins TRBV2 and TRBJ1-2, with D unclear. Germline V lookup: CDR1 SNHLY, CDR2 FYNNEI. Trimming removed 5 bases at V and 1 base at J, with 11 bases between. This CDR3 region has 14 residues.

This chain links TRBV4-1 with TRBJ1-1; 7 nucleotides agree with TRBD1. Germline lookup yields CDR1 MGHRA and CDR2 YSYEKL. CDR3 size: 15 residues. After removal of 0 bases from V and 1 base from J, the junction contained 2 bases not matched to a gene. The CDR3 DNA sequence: TGCGCCAGCAGCCAAGAGGGACAGCCGAACACTGAAGCTTTCTTT. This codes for CASSQEGQPNTEAFF.

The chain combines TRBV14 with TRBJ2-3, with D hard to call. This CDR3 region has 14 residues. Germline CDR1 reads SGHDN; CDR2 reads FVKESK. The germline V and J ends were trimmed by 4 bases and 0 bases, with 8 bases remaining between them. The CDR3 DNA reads TGTGCCAGCAGCCGGGGTGCCAGCACAGATACGCAGTATTTT. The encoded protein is CASSRGASTDTQYF.

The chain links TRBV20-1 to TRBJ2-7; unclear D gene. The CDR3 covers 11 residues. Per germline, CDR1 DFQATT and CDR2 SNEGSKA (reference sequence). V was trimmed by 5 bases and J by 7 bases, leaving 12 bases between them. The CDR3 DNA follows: TGCAGTGCTCCCGCCGTAGTTGAGCAGTACTTC. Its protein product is CSAPAVVEQYF.

CDR3: CASSPNRGRVTGELFF. The CDR3 coding sequence is TGTGCCAGCAGTCCAAACAGGGGGCGGGTCACCGGGGAGCTGTTTTTT. This chain joins TRBV27 and TRBJ2-2, with 9 bases lining up with TRBD1. Trimming took 5 bases from V and 4 from J; bases not matched to a gene: 8. This CDR3 has 16 amino acids. In germline, CDR1 is MNHEY, CDR2 SMNVEV (reference sequence).

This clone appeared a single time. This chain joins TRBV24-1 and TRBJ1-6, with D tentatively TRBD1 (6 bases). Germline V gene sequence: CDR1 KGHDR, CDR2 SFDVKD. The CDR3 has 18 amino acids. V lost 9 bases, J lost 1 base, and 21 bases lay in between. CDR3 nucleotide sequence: TGTGCCACCGTTGACAGTTATCAGGGGATTTCCTATAATTCACCCCTCCACTTT. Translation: CATVDSYQGISYNSPLHF.

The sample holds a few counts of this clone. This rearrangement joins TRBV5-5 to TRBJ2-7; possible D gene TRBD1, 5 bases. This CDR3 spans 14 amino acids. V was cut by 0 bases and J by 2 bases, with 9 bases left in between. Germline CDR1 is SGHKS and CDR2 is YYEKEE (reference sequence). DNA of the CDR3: TGTGCCAGCAGCTTGGAATGGGGCACCTACGAGCAGTACTTC. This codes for CASSLEWGTYEQYF.

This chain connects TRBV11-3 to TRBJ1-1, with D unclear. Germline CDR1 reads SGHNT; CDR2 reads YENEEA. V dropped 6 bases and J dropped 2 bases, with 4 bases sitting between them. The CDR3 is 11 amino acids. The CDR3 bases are TGTGCCAGCAGTTCCAACACTGAAGCTTTCTTT. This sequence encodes CASSSNTEAFF.

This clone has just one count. CDR3 nucleotides: TGTGCCAGCAGCTTTTCAGATGAAGCTTTCTTT. Translating it yields CASSFSDEAFF. The chain combines TRBV7-8 with TRBJ1-1; D unclear. The CDR3 runs to 11 residues. Germline assignment: CDR1 SGHVS and CDR2 FQNEAQ. The V end lost 3 bases, the J end lost 7 bases, and 6 bases lay between the germline ends.

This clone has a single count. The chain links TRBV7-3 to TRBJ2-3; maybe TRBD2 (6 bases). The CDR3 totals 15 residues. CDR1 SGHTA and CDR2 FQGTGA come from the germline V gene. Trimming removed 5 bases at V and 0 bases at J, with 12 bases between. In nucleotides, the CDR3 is TGTGCCAGCAGCCCTAGCGTCTCTAGCACAGATACGCAGTATTTT. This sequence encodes CASSPSVSSTDTQYF.

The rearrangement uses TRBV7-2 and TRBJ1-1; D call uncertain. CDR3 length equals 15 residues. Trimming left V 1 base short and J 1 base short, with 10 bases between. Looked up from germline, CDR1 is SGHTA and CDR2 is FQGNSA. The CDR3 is CASSLGLGRNTEAFF. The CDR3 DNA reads TGTGCCAGCAGCTTAGGCCTGGGTCGGAACACTGAAGCTTTCTTT.

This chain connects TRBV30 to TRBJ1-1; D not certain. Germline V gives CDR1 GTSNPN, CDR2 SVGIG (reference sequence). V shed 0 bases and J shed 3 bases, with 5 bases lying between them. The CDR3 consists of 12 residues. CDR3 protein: CAWSVLDTEAFF. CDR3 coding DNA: TGTGCCTGGAGTGTATTGGACACTGAAGCTTTCTTT.

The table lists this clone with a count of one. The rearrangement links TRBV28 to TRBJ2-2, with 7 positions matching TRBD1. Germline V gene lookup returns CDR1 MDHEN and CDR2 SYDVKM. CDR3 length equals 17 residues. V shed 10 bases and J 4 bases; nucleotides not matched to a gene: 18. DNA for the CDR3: TGTGCCAACAGCCCCAAACCGGGACAGTTATTCACCGGGGAGCTGTTTTTT. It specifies CANSPKPGQLFTGELFF.

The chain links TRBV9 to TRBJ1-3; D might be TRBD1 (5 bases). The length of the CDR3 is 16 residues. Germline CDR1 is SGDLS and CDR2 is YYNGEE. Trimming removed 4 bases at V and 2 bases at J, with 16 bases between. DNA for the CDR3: TGTGCCAGCAGCCAGGGACGGCCCGTGACTGGAAACACCATATATTTT. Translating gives CASSQGRPVTGNTIYF.

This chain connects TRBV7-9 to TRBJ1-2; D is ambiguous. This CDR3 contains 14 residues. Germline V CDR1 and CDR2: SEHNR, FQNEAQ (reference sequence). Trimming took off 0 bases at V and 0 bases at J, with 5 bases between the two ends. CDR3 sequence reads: CASSLAYPNYGYTF. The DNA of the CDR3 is TGTGCCAGCAGCTTAGCGTACCCTAACTATGGCTACACCTTC.

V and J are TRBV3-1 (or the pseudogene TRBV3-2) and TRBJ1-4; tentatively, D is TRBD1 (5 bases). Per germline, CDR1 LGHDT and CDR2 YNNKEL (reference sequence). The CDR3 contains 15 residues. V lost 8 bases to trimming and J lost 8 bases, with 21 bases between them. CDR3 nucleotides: TGTGCCAGCGGGGACCCGGGCCTCGTAGGAGAAAAACTGTTTTTT. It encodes CASGDPGLVGEKLFF.

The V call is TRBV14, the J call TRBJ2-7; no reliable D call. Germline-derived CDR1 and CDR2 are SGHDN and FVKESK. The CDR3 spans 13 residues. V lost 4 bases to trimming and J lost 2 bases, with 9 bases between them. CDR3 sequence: CASSLISTYEQYF. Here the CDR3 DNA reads TGTGCCAGCAGCCTCATTTCTACCTACGAGCAGTACTTC.

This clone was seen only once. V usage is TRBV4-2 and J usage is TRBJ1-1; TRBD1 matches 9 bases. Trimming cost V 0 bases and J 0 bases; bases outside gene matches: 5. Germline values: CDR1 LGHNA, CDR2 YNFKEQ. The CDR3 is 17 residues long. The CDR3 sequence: CASSQDRDRAMNTEAFF. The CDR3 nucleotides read TGTGCCAGCAGCCAAGATCGGGACAGGGCTATGAACACTGAAGCTTTCTTT.

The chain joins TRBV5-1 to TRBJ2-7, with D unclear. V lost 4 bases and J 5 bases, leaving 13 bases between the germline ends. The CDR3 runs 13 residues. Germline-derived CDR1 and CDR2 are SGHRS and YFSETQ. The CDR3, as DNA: TGCGCCAGCAGCGACCCGGGTAGGGACGAGCAGTACTTC. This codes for CASSDPGRDEQYF.

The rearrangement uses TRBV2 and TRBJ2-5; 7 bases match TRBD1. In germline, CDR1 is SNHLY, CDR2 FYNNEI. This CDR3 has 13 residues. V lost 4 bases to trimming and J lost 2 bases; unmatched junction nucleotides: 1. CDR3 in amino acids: CASSGGQQETQYF. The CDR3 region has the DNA TGTGCCAGCAGTGGGGGACAGCAAGAGACCCAGTACTTC.